What follows describes a single T cell receptor beta chain. CDR3 length: 14 residues. Per germline, CDR1 LNHDA and CDR2 SQIVND (reference sequence). The ends were cut back, 2 bases at V and 6 bases at J, with 11 bases in the middle. This sample is part of a study of blood T cell repertoires in COVID-19. As processed by the authors: Reference gene primers were amplified, and this amplification served to estimate nucleated cell counts. Sequencing was performed with immunoSEQ multiplex PCR; in TCRdb, only in-frame clones are kept and a portion is missing. From that table come the V and J calls and clone size; the DNA was used to work out D and trimming. The sample holds about 87,000 clones, roughly 75% seen once.

The sequenced sample consisted of peripheral blood. This rearrangement joins TRBV19 to TRBJ1-5; TRBD1 might be the D (5 bases). This receptor was obtained from a woman aged 45-60 years with acute or convalescent COVID-19. The CDR3 sequence: CASSIYQGGQPQHF. In DNA form, the CDR3 reads TGTGCCAGTAGTATATACCAGGGAGGTCAGCCCCAGCATTTT.